The 15 T cell receptor beta chains listed next were all sequenced from one sample in a study of shared clonotypes between healthy human individuals. TCRdb's table, derived via immunoSEQ multiplex PCR, lists solely in-frame clones and lacks some. The sample consists of about half a million clones, roughly three quarters of them appearing once. Input material: PBMCs. The origin of the receptors is a woman aged 40 to 50 in good health. Some clones in this sample may be carry-over from other donors' samples.

The rearrangement links TRBV2 to TRBJ2-3; D possibly matches TRBD1 or TRBD2 (5 bases each). The V end lost 8 bases, the J end lost 3 bases, and 12 bases lay between the germline ends. This CDR3 is built from 13 residues. In germline, CDR1 is SNHLY, CDR2 FYNNEI. CDR3 amino acids: CASLGELTDTQYF. CDR3 DNA sequence: TGTGCCAGCTTGGGGGAGCTAACAGATACGCAGTATTTT. Using reference TRBV2 and TRBJ2-3 for the parts outside the CDR3, the full variable domain is EPEVTQTPSHQVTQMGQEVILRCVPISNHLYFYWYRQILGQKVEFLVSFYNNEISEKSEIFDDQFSVERPDGSNFTLKIRSTKLEDSAMYFCASLGELTDTQYFGPGTRLTVL.

This clone was picked up a small number of times. The rearrangement uses TRBV7-2 and TRBJ2-1; 7 bases are a match to TRBD2. Germline trimming cut 1 base from V and 3 bases from J; bases unmatched to any gene: 0. Germline loops: CDR1 SGHTA, CDR2 FQGNSA. This CDR3 contains 14 residues. The CDR3 bases are TGTGCCAGCAGCTTAGAGCGGGGCTACAATGAGCAGTTCTTC. Residues: CASSLERGYNEQFF.

The V and J genes are TRBV19 and TRBJ2-5, with D perhaps TRBD1 (5 bases). Trimming removed 2 bases from V and 2 bases from J, with 12 bases in between. The germline V gene has CDR1 LNHDA and CDR2 SQIVND (reference sequence). The CDR3 contains 15 residues. Here the CDR3 DNA reads TGTGCCAGTAGTATATTATCAGGGCCTCAAGAGACCCAGTACTTC. As protein: CASSILSGPQETQYF.

This clone was counted between two and nine times. The chain couples TRBV4-1 to TRBJ2-7; 8 bases are a match to TRBD2. V shed 4 bases and J 6 bases; nucleotides not matched to a gene: 14. Per germline, CDR1 MGHRA and CDR2 YSYEKL. The CDR3 contains 16 residues. The CDR3 bases are TGCGCCAGCAGCCCCATGCCGGCTAGCGGGCTCACCGAGCAGTACTTC. It is translated as CASSPMPASGLTEQYF.

This sequence joins TRBV28 and TRBJ1-2, with D possibly matching TRBD1 (6 bases). CDR1 is MDHEN, CDR2 SYDVKM, per germline. CDR3 size: 15 residues. Trimming removed 8 bases at V and 3 bases at J, with 19 bases between. The DNA for the CDR3 is TGTGCCAGCCAATCTAATGGGGCAGGGGACTATGGCTACACCTTC. It specifies CASQSNGAGDYGYTF.

This chain connects TRBV28 to TRBJ2-1, with a weak D call TRBD2 (6 bases). Germline CDR1 is MDHEN and CDR2 is SYDVKM. The V end was cut by 6 bases, the J end by 5 bases, with 17 bases between. There are 15 residues in the CDR3. The CDR3 DNA sequence: TGTGCCAGCAGGGGTAGCGGCCATACTAACAATGAGCAGTTCTTC. Amino acid sequence: CASRGSGHTNNEQFF.

The genes are TRBV9 and TRBJ1-3; maybe TRBD1 (6 bases). Germline CDR1 is SGDLS and CDR2 is YYNGEE. This CDR3 has 18 amino acids. Trimming shortened V by 0 bases and J by 0 bases, and 16 bases separated the two germline ends. The CDR3 DNA reads TGTGCCAGCAGCGTAGAACCACCCGGACAGAGCTCTGGAAACACCATATATTTT. The encoded protein is CASSVEPPGQSSGNTIYF.

The chain has TRBV7-9 and TRBJ2-5; unclear D gene. V lost 6 bases to trimming and J lost 1 base, with 9 bases between them. Germline values: CDR1 SEHNR, CDR2 FQNEAQ (reference sequence). CDR3 length equals 13 residues. The CDR3 loop reads CASRQWGQETQYF. The CDR3 nucleotides read TGTGCCAGCAGGCAATGGGGCCAAGAGACCCAGTACTTC.

This clone has more than one count but fewer than ten. Other DNA sequences of this sample code for an identical CDR3. V gene TRBV18 combines with J gene TRBJ1-1; 8 bases are shared with TRBD1. The germline V gene encodes CDR1 KGHSH and CDR2 LQKENI. V lost 6 bases and J lost 1; bases outside the gene matches: 7. This CDR3 has 15 residues. Here the CDR3 DNA reads TGTGCCAGCTCGCCTTGGACAGGGCGGAACACTGAAGCTTTCTTT. Its translation is CASSPWTGRNTEAFF.

This clone was seen only a few times. The CDR3 loop reads CASSLRERGYTF. In nucleotides, the CDR3 is TGTGCCAGCAGTTTACGGGAGAGAGGCTACACCTTC. This chain connects TRBV28 to TRBJ1-2; D is unresolved. The CDR3 is 12 residues long. The V gene lost 2 bases and the J gene lost 8 bases, with 9 bases spanning the gap. Per germline, CDR1 MDHEN and CDR2 SYDVKM.

CDR3 region: CASSIMVGNQPQHF. The CDR3 DNA reads as TGTGCCAGTAGTATCATGGTGGGCAATCAGCCCCAGCATTTT. The chain couples TRBV19 to TRBJ1-5; D is undetermined. The CDR3 is 14 amino acids. Trimming left V 3 bases short and J 2 bases short, with 8 bases between. CDR1 and CDR2 from the germline V gene are LNHDA and SQIVND (reference sequence).

The J gene is TRBJ2-3, the V gene TRBV15; D may be TRBD2 (6 bases). V was cut by 0 bases and J by 1 base, with 11 bases left in between. CDR3 size: 16 residues. Germline values: CDR1 LNHNV, CDR2 YYDKDF (reference sequence). The chain's CDR3 is CATSRDTRDGTDTQYF. CDR3 nucleotides: TGTGCCACCAGCAGAGATACGCGGGATGGCACAGATACGCAGTATTTT.

The chain carries TRBV6-5 and TRBJ2-7; a weak D match, TRBD1 (5 bases). From germline, CDR1 is MNHEY and CDR2 SVGAGI. V was shortened by 4 bases and J by 3 bases, with 13 bases between the two germline ends. The CDR3 consists of 14 residues. DNA of the CDR3: TGTGCCAGCAGTTTTGACCTTACAGGCTACGAGCAGTACTTC. This gives the protein CASSFDLTGYEQYF.

A few counts support this clone. The V and J genes are TRBV9 and TRBJ2-2, with D hard to call. Germline-derived CDR1 and CDR2 are SGDLS and YYNGEE. The length of the CDR3 is 13 residues. The V gene lost 3 bases and the J gene lost 5 bases, with 8 bases spanning the gap. The chain's CDR3 is CASSAWVTGELFF. The CDR3, as DNA: TGTGCCAGCAGCGCCTGGGTAACCGGGGAGCTGTTTTTT.

This chain joins TRBV7-9 and TRBJ1-1; D ambiguous. The V and J ends lost 7 bases and 6 bases respectively, with 9 bases between them. The CDR3 sequence is 11 residues long. Germline V lookup: CDR1 SEHNR, CDR2 FQNEAQ (reference sequence). CDR3 residues: CASTKGAEAFF. The CDR3 DNA sequence: TGTGCCAGCACGAAGGGTGCTGAAGCTTTCTTT.